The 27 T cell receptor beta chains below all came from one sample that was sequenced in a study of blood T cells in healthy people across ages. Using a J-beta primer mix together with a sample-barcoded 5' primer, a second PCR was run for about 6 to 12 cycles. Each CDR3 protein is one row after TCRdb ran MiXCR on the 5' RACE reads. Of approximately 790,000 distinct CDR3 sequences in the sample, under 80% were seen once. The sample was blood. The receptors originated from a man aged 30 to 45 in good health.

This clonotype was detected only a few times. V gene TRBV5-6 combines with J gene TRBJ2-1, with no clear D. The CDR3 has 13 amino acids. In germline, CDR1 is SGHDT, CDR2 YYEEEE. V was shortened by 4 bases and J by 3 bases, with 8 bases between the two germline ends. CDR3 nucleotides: TGTGCCAGCAGCCGGGTCAGCTACAATGAGCAGTTCTTC. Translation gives CASSRVSYNEQFF.

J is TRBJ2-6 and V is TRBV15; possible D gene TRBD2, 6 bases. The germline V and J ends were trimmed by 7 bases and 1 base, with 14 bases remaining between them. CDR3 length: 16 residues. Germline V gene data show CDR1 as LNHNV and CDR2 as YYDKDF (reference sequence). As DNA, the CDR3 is TGTGCCACCACCACCGGGGGAAGTTCTGGGGCCAACGTCCTGACTTTC. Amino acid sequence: CATTTGGSSGANVLTF.

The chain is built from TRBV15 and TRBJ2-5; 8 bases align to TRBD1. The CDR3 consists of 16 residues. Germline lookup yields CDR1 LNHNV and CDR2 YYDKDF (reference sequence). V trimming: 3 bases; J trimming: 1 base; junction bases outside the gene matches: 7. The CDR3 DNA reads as TGTGCCACCAGCAGCGCGACAGGGGTGGTCCAAGAGACCCAGTACTTC. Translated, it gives CATSSATGVVQETQYF.

The CDR3 region has the DNA TGTGCCAGCAGCTTAATGGGGTGGGGGGCGGCGGATACGCAGTATTTT. It specifies CASSLMGWGAADTQYF. The J gene is TRBJ2-3, the V gene TRBV7-3; either TRBD1 or TRBD2 may fit D (6 bases each). V dropped 1 base and J dropped 6 bases, with 17 bases sitting between them. Germline CDR1 is SGHTA and CDR2 is FQGTGA. The CDR3 sequence is 16 residues long.

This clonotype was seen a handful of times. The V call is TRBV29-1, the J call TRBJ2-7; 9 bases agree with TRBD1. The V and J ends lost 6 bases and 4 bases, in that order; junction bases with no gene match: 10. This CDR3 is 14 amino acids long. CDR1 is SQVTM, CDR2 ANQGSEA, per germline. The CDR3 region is CSVALGQGIYEQYF. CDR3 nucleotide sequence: TGCAGCGTGGCGTTGGGACAGGGAATATACGAGCAGTACTTC.

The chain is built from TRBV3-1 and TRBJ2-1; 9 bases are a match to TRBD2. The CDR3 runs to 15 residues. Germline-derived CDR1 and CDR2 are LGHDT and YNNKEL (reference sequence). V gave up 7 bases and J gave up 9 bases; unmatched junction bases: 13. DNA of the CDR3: TGTGCCAGCACTCAAAGGGCGGGGGGGCAGGGTGAGCAGTTCTTC. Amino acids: CASTQRAGGQGEQFF.

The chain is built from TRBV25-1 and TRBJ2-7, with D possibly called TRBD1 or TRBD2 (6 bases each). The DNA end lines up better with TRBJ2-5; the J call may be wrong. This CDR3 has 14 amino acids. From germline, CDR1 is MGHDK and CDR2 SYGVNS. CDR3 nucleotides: TGTGCCAGCAGTGAAGGAGGGGGGCAAGAGACCCAGTACTTC. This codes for CASSEGGGQETQYF.

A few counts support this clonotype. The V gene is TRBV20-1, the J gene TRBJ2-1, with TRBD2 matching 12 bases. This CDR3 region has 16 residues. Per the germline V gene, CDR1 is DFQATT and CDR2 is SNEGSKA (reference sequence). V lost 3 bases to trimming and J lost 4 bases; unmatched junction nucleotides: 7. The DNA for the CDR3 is TGCAGTGCTAGGGCTAGCGGGGGGGCAGGGTACAATGAGCAGTTCTTC. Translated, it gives CSARASGGAGYNEQFF.

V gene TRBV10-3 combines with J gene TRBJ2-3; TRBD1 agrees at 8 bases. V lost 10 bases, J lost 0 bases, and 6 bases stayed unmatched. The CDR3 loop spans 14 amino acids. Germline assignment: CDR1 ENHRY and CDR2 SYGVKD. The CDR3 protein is CATPDRESTDTQYF. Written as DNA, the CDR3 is TGTGCCACCCCGGACAGGGAAAGCACAGATACGCAGTATTTT.

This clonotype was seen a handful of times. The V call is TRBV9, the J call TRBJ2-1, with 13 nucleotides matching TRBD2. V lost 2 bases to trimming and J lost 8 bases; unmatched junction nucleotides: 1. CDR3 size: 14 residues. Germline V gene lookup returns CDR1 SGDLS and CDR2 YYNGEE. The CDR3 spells CASSVGLAGDEQFF. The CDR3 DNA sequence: TGTGCCAGCAGCGTCGGACTAGCGGGGGATGAGCAGTTCTTC. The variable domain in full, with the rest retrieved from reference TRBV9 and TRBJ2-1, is DSGVTQTPKHLITATGQRVTLRCSPRSGDLSVYWYQQSLDQGLQFLIQYYNGEERAKGNILERFSAQQFPDLHSELNLSSLELGDSALYFCASSVGLAGDEQFFGPGTRLTVL.

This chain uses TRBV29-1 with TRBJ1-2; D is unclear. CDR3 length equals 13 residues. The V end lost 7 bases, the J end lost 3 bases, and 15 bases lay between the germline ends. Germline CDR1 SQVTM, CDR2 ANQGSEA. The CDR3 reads CSDKPDGYYGYTF. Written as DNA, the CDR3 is TGCAGCGACAAACCCGACGGCTACTATGGCTACACCTTC.

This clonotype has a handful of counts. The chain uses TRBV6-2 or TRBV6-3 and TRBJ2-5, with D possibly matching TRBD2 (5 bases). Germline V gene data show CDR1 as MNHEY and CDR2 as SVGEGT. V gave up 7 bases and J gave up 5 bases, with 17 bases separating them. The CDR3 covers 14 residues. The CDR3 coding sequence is TGTGCCAGCACACTCCGGGGAGTCCGGGAGACCCAGTACTTC. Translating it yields CASTLRGVRETQYF.

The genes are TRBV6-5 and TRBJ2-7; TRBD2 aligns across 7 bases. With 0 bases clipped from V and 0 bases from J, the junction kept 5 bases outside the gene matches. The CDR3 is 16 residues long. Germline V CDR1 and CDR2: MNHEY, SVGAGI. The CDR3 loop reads CASSYSPAGSSYEQYF. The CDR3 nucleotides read TGTGCCAGCAGTTACTCCCCAGCGGGGAGCTCCTACGAGCAGTACTTC.

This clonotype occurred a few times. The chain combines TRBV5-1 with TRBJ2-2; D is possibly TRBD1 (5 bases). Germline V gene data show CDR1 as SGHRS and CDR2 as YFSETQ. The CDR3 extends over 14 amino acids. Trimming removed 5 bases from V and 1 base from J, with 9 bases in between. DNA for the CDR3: TGCGCCAGCAGGGATACAGGGAACACCGGGGAGCTGTTTTTT. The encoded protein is CASRDTGNTGELFF. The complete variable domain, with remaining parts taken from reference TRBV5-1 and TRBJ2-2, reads KAGVTQTPRYLIKTRGQQVTLSCSPISGHRSVSWYQQTPGQGLQFLFEYFSETQRNKGNFPGRFSGRQFSNSRSEMNVSTLELGDSALYLCASRDTGNTGELFFGEGSRLTVL.

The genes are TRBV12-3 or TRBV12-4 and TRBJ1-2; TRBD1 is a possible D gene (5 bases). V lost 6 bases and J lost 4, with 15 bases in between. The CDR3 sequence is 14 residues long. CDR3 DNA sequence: TGTGCCAGCAGGGGTGGGGCAGGGCTCTATGGCTACACCTTC. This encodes CASRGGAGLYGYTF.

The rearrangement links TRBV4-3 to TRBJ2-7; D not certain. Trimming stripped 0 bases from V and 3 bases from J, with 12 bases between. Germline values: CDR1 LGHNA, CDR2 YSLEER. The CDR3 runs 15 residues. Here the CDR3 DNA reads TGCGCCAGCAGCCAAGATTACGGAAAATTCTACGAGCAGTACTTC. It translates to CASSQDYGKFYEQYF.

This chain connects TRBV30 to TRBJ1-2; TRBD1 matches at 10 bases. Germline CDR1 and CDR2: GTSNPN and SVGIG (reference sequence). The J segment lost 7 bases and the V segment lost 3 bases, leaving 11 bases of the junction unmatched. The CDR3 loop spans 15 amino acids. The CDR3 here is CAWSATRTGGGGYTF. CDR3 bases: TGTGCCTGGAGCGCTACCCGGACAGGGGGGGGTGGCTACACCTTC.

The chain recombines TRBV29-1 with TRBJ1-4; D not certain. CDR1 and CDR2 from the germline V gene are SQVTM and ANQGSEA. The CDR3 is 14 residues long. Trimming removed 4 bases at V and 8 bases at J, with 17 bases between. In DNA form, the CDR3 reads TGCAGCGTTGTCAAAGGGCAGGTTTGGGAAAAACTGTTTTTT. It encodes CSVVKGQVWEKLFF.

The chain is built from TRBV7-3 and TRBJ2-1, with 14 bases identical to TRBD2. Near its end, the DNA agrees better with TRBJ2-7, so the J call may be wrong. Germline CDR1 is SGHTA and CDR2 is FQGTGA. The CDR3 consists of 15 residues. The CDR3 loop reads CASSSGLAGDNEQYF. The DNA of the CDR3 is TGTGCCAGCAGCTCGGGACTAGCGGGGGACAATGAGCAGTACTTC.

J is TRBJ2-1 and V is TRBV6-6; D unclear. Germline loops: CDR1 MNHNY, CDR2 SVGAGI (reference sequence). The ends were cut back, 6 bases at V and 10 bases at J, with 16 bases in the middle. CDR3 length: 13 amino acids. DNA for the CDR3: TGTGCCAGCAGCTTCGACTCCGTCCGGGAGCAGTTCTTC. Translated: CASSFDSVREQFF.

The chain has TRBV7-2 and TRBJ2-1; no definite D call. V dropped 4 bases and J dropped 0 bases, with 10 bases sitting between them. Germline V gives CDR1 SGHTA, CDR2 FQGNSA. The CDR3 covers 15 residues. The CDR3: CASSSQFGSYNEQFF. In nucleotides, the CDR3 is TGTGCCAGCAGCTCGCAATTCGGCTCCTACAATGAGCAGTTCTTC.

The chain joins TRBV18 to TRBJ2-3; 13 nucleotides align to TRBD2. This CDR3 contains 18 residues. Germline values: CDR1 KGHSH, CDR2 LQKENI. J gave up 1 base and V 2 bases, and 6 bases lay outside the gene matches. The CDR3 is CASSPKLAGGRGTDTQYF. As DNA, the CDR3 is TGTGCCAGCTCACCAAAACTAGCGGGGGGGCGAGGCACAGATACGCAGTATTTT.

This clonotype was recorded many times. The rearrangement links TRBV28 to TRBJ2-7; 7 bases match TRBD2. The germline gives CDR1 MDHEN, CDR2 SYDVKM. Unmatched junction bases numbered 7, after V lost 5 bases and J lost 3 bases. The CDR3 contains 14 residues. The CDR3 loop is CASSPSGTNYEQYF. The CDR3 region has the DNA TGTGCCAGCAGTCCATCCGGGACTAACTACGAGCAGTACTTC.

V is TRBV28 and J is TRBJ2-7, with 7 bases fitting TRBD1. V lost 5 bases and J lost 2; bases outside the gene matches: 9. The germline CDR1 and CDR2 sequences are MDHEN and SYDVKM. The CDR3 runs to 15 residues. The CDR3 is CASSQFRGSTYEQYF. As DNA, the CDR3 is TGTGCCAGCAGTCAGTTCAGGGGGTCGACCTACGAGCAGTACTTC.

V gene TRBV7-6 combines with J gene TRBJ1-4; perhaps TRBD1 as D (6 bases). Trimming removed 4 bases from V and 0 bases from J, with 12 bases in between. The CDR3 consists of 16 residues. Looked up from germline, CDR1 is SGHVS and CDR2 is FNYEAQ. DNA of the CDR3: TGTGCCAGCAGCTCGCCCAGACAGGCAACTAATGAAAAACTGTTTTTT. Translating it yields CASSSPRQATNEKLFF.

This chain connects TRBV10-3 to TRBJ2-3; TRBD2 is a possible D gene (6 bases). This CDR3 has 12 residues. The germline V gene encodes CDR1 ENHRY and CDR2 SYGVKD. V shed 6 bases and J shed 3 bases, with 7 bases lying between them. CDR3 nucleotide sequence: TGTGCCATCAGGGAGGGGACAGATACGCAGTATTTT. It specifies CAIREGTDTQYF.

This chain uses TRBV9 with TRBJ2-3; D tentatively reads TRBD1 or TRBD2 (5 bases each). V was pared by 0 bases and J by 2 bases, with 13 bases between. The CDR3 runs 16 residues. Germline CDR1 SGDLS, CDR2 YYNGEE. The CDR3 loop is CASSVDPGHPTDTQYF. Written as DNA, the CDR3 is TGTGCCAGCAGCGTAGATCCGGGGCACCCCACAGATACGCAGTATTTT.